Presented here are 16 T cell receptor beta chains from one specimen sequenced in a study of T cell repertoires in cytomegalovirus infection. One entry per CDR3 protein results from TCRdb running MiXCR on the reads. The sample shows 43,000 or so distinct CDR3 sequences, roughly 19% of them seen only once. Their cognate antigens are unknown. The sample consisted of CD8+ T cells from cultured PBMCs, taken from culture after CMV antigen stimulation. The receptors stem from a human donor in good health (CMV status not recorded). Some clones in this sample may be carry-over from other donors' samples.

This clonotype appeared many times. The chain carries TRBV19 and TRBJ1-5; D might be TRBD1 (5 bases). This CDR3 has 16 residues. CDR1 and CDR2 from the germline V gene are LNHDA and SQIVND (reference sequence). With 1 base removed from V and 5 bases from J, the gap between germline ends came to 15 bases. The CDR3 spells CASSIGDDSYHQPQHF. The CDR3, as DNA: TGTGCCAGTAGTATAGGGGATGACAGCTACCATCAGCCCCAGCATTTT.

At least ten counts were recorded for this clonotype. The J gene is TRBJ1-5, the V gene TRBV19; D remains unclear. This CDR3 region has 13 residues. Germline loops: CDR1 LNHDA, CDR2 SQIVND (reference sequence). Trimming took 1 base from V and 4 from J, leaving 5 bases between them. As DNA, the CDR3 is TGTGCCAGTAGTATAGCCGGGAATCAGCCCCAGCATTTT. It translates to CASSIAGNQPQHF.

This clonotype was picked up many times. The chain is built from TRBV7-2 and TRBJ2-3; 14 bases map to TRBD2. CDR1 and CDR2 from the germline V gene are SGHTA and FQGNSA. After removal of 5 bases from V and 4 bases from J, the junction contained 8 bases not matched to a gene. This CDR3 has 17 residues. This CDR3 is CASSPGTSGSIADTQYF. The CDR3 nucleotides read TGTGCCAGCAGCCCTGGGACTAGCGGGAGTATCGCAGATACGCAGTATTTT.

Only a few counts were recorded for this clonotype. CDR3 sequence (DNA): TGCGCCAGCAGCCAACGACAGGGTTACGGCACAGATACGCAGTATTTT. It codes for CASSQRQGYGTDTQYF. V usage is TRBV4-3 and J usage is TRBJ2-3, with 7 positions matching TRBD1. Germline V gene lookup returns CDR1 LGHNA and CDR2 YSLEER. The V gene end was trimmed by 2 bases and the J gene end by 1 base; junction bases not matched to a gene: 6. This CDR3 spans 16 amino acids.

V usage is TRBV30 and J usage is TRBJ1-5; D is unclear. The germline V and J ends were trimmed by 2 bases and 9 bases, with 8 bases remaining between them. CDR1 and CDR2 from the germline V gene are GTSNPN and SVGIG (reference sequence). The CDR3 sequence is 11 residues long. CDR3 DNA: TGTGCCTGGAGTAAAGACCGGCCCCAGCATTTT. Translation gives CAWSKDRPQHF.

This clonotype occurred a few times. The chain carries TRBV11-2 and TRBJ1-4; D gene unclear. CDR3 length equals 15 residues. Trimming took off 5 bases at V and 7 bases at J, with 17 bases between the two ends. Per germline, CDR1 SGHAT and CDR2 FQNNGV. In nucleotides, the CDR3 is TGTGCCAGCAGCGCCCAGCCAACCTTCAGTGAAAAACTGTTTTTT. It specifies CASSAQPTFSEKLFF.

V usage is TRBV19 and J usage is TRBJ2-1, with D uncertain. This CDR3 has 15 amino acids. V lost 3 bases to trimming and J lost 4 bases, with 13 bases between them. Germline-derived CDR1 and CDR2 are LNHDA and SQIVND (reference sequence). The CDR3, as DNA: TGTGCCAGTAGTATCCCAGATATTGGTTACAATGAGCAGTTCTTC. Residues: CASSIPDIGYNEQFF. Variable domain in full (rest from reference TRBV19 and TRBJ2-1): DGGITQSPKYLFRKEGQNVTLSCEQNLNHDAMYWYRQDPGQGLRLIYYSQIVNDFQKGDIAEGYSVSREKKESFPLTVTSAQKNPTAFYLCASSIPDIGYNEQFFGPGTRLTVL.

A remark on this clonotype: A read error is possible here, since a much larger clone lies one base away. In this CDR3 the conserved last residue, phenylalanine or tryptophan, is missing, so a read error is likely. The gene calls are TRBV7-3 and TRBJ2-1, with 15 bases fitting TRBD2. CDR1 and CDR2 from the germline V gene are SGHTA and FQGTGA. V was pared by 2 bases and J by 4 bases, with 9 bases of the junction left unmatched. The CDR3 runs 19 residues. CDR3 loop: CASSLWGTSGGTTYNEQFL. CDR3 in DNA: TGTGCCAGCAGCTTATGGGGGACTAGCGGGGGGACTACTTACAATGAGCAGTTCCTC.

This clonotype was counted at least ten times. V usage is TRBV7-8 and J usage is TRBJ2-3; the D is unclear. V gave up 4 bases and J gave up 2 bases, with 13 bases separating them. Germline assignment: CDR1 SGHVS and CDR2 FQNEAQ. The CDR3 runs to 15 residues. CDR3 amino acids: CASSSRPGITDTQYF. The CDR3 coding sequence is TGTGCCAGCAGCTCCCGACCTGGGATCACAGATACGCAGTATTTT.

This clonotype has only a few counts. V usage is TRBV6-1 and J usage is TRBJ2-6, with unresolved D. The V end was cut by 7 bases, the J end by 1 base, with 11 bases between. The CDR3 extends over 15 amino acids. Germline CDR1 reads MNHNS; CDR2 reads SASEGT. CDR3 sequence reads: CASIPGGSGANVLTF. For the CDR3, the DNA is TGTGCCAGCATCCCCGGCGGTTCTGGGGCCAACGTCCTGACTTTC.

This clonotype was found many times. This chain connects TRBV5-1 to TRBJ2-3, with TRBD2 matching 11 bases. Trimming took 5 bases from V and 2 from J; bases not matched to a gene: 7. Germline CDR1 reads SGHRS; CDR2 reads YFSETQ. The CDR3 covers 16 residues. This chain's CDR3 is CASSSGTSGVTDTQYF. Here the CDR3 DNA reads TGCGCCAGCAGTTCCGGGACTAGCGGTGTCACAGATACGCAGTATTTT.

The chain employs TRBV11-3 and TRBJ2-1; 7 bases map to TRBD1. Germline V gene lookup returns CDR1 SGHNT and CDR2 YENEEA. The CDR3 is 16 residues long. Trimming removed 0 bases from V and 7 bases from J; junction bases left unmatched: 9. The CDR3 bases are TGTGCCAGCAGCTTAGACGTGACAGGGTCTAGTAATGAGCAGTTCTTC. Protein: CASSLDVTGSSNEQFF.

The chain is built from TRBV30 and TRBJ1-1; D remains ambiguous. Trimming removed 5 bases from V and 7 bases from J, with 11 bases in between. Germline lookup yields CDR1 GTSNPN and CDR2 SVGIG (reference sequence). This CDR3 spans 11 amino acids. The CDR3 DNA reads as TGTGCCTGGGTTCTTTGGAGTGAAGCTTTCTTT. Amino acid sequence: CAWVLWSEAFF.

J is TRBJ1-5 and V is TRBV4-1; a possible D gene is TRBD1 (6 bases). This CDR3 comprises 16 residues. Trimming removed 0 bases from V and 5 bases from J, with 14 bases in between. In germline, CDR1 is MGHRA, CDR2 YSYEKL. The CDR3 spells CASSQDGEGGDQPQHF. The CDR3 DNA reads TGCGCCAGCAGCCAAGATGGTGAGGGGGGGGATCAGCCCCAGCATTTT.

The V call is TRBV4-3, the J call TRBJ1-6, with 8 nucleotides matching TRBD1. CDR1 LGHNA and CDR2 YSLEER come from the germline V gene. The V gene end was trimmed by 0 bases and the J gene end by 3 bases; junction bases not matched to a gene: 4. CDR3 length: 17 amino acids. The CDR3 protein is CASSQEDRVHYNSPLHF. The CDR3 nucleotides are TGCGCCAGCAGCCAAGAGGACAGGGTCCACTATAATTCACCCCTCCACTTT.

As concerns this clonotype: This may come from a read error, since a much larger clone is one base off. The rearrangement joins TRBV6-2 or TRBV6-3 to TRBJ2-2; 7 bases match TRBD1. Per the germline V gene, CDR1 is MNHEY and CDR2 is SVGEGT. This CDR3 comprises 15 residues. The CDR3 nucleotides read TGTGCCAGCAGGAGACAGGGATCCGTCACCGGGGAGCAGTTTTTT. Its protein is CASRRQGSVTGEQFF.